Each of the 21 T cell receptor beta chains below was sequenced from the same sample in a study of cytomegalovirus exposure and HLA in healthy donors. The method was immunoSEQ multiplex PCR; TCRdb's version includes in-frame clones alone and lacks a portion of them. The sample consists of roughly 310,000 clones, roughly 86% of them appearing once. Sequencing was carried out using PBMCs. Receptors were obtained from a man aged 25-45 years in good health and CMV-seronegative.

This chain uses TRBV6-6 with TRBJ2-3; 11 nucleotides line up with TRBD2. V shed 7 bases, J shed 9 bases, and the junction held 9 bases outside the gene matches. Per germline, CDR1 MNHNY and CDR2 SVGAGI (reference sequence). The CDR3 consists of 14 residues. Here the CDR3 reads CASTLAGGPKTQYF. CDR3 nucleotide sequence: TGTGCCAGCACCTTAGCGGGGGGGCCGAAGACGCAGTATTTT.

The J gene is TRBJ2-7, the V gene TRBV29-1, with 7 bases that match TRBD2. The CDR3 length is 16 residues. After removal of 1 base from V and 1 base from J, the junction contained 10 bases not matched to a gene. The germline V gene has CDR1 SQVTM and CDR2 ANQGSEA. The CDR3, as DNA: TGCAGCGTTGAAGGGCTAGCGGAGGTTCCTTCCTACGAGCAGTACTTC. Protein sequence: CSVEGLAEVPSYEQYF.

V usage is TRBV7-2 and J usage is TRBJ2-1, with a weak D call TRBD1 (5 bases). Germline loops: CDR1 SGHTA, CDR2 FQGNSA. The CDR3 totals 13 residues. V was cut by 2 bases and J by 8 bases, with 10 bases left in between. CDR3: CASSLYQGDEQFF. CDR3 bases: TGTGCCAGCAGCTTATATCAGGGCGATGAGCAGTTCTTC. Using reference TRBV7-2 and TRBJ2-1 for the parts outside the CDR3, the full variable domain is GAGVSQSPSNKVTEKGKDVELRCDPISGHTALYWYRQSLGQGLEFLIYFQGNSAPDKSGLPSDRFSAERTGGSVSTLTIQRTQQEDSAVYLCASSLYQGDEQFFGPGTRLTVL.

The chain employs TRBV9 and TRBJ1-4; no definite D call. Trimming cost V 2 bases and J 0 bases, with 11 bases left between them. Per germline, CDR1 SGDLS and CDR2 YYNGEE. This CDR3 is built from 16 residues. CDR3 coding DNA: TGTGCCAGCAGCGTGGGAGACTCTGCAACTAATGAAAAACTGTTTTTT. Its translation is CASSVGDSATNEKLFF. Combining the CDR3 with reference TRBV9 and TRBJ1-4 gives the whole variable domain DSGVTQTPKHLITATGQRVTLRCSPRSGDLSVYWYQQSLDQGLQFLIQYYNGEERAKGNILERFSAQQFPDLHSELNLSSLELGDSALYFCASSVGDSATNEKLFFGSGTQLSVL.

The chain recombines TRBV10-3 with TRBJ2-1; D not certain. Trimming removed 0 bases at V and 8 bases at J, with 5 bases between. Per germline, CDR1 ENHRY and CDR2 SYGVKD. The CDR3 sequence is 12 residues long. The CDR3 spells CAISESADEQFF. In nucleotides, the CDR3 is TGTGCCATCAGTGAGTCTGCAGATGAGCAGTTCTTC.

This clone is a singleton in its sample. The chain employs TRBV5-4 and TRBJ1-2; D may be TRBD1 (6 bases). Trimming removed 4 bases at V and 7 bases at J, with 26 bases between. This CDR3 has 17 amino acids. Germline assignment: CDR1 SGHNT and CDR2 YYREEE (reference sequence). CDR3 bases: TGTGCCAGCAGCCCCCGGAGGGGGGGCCGACTTGGTTTTGGCTACACCTTC. This codes for CASSPRRGGRLGFGYTF.

CDR3 residues: CASFSGSRLWNEQFF. CDR3 bases: TGTGCCAGCTTCTCCGGGTCCCGGCTGTGGAATGAGCAGTTCTTC. The rearrangement uses TRBV6-6 and TRBJ2-1; D not resolved. The ends were cut back, 8 bases at V and 7 bases at J, with 21 bases in the middle. CDR3 size: 15 residues. From germline, CDR1 is MNHNY and CDR2 SVGAGI (reference sequence).

This clone came up once. This chain connects TRBV30 to TRBJ2-2; TRBD2 matches 11 bases. Germline-derived CDR1 and CDR2 are GTSNPN and SVGIG (reference sequence). The CDR3 loop spans 17 amino acids. Germline trimming cut 3 bases from V and 5 bases from J; bases unmatched to any gene: 11. CDR3 sequence: CAWSEGLAGGGTGELFF. For the CDR3, the DNA is TGTGCCTGGAGCGAAGGGCTAGCGGGGGGAGGAACCGGGGAGCTGTTTTTT.

With regard to this clone: The same CDR3 also results from other DNA sequences found in this sample. V is TRBV5-1 and J is TRBJ2-1; D perhaps matches TRBD2 (6 bases). The germline V and J ends were trimmed by 2 bases and 7 bases, with 7 bases remaining between them. Germline V CDR1 and CDR2: SGHRS, YFSETQ. The CDR3 extends over 12 amino acids. CDR3 coding DNA: TGCGCCAGCAGCTTTGGGGGGAATGAGCAGTTCTTC. Translation: CASSFGGNEQFF.

The V and J genes are TRBV18 and TRBJ2-5; the D is unclear. V lost 2 bases and J lost 3, with 13 bases in between. The CDR3 spans 15 residues. Germline assignment: CDR1 KGHSH and CDR2 LQKENI. The CDR3 DNA sequence: TGTGCCAGCTCACCATCCAACCAGAAAAAAGAGACCCAGTACTTC. This encodes CASSPSNQKKETQYF.

The chain recombines TRBV4-2 with TRBJ1-3; possible D gene TRBD1, 5 bases. This CDR3 contains 15 residues. The V gene lost 0 bases and the J gene lost 4 bases, with 10 bases spanning the gap. Germline CDR1 and CDR2: LGHNA and YNFKEQ. CDR3 nucleotides: TGTGCCAGCAGCCAAGATAAGGGGCTGGGAAACACCATATATTTT. Its translation: CASSQDKGLGNTIYF.

The J gene is TRBJ1-4, the V gene TRBV7-2; a possible D gene is TRBD1 (5 bases). V gave up 5 bases and J gave up 8 bases, with 18 bases separating them. In germline, CDR1 is SGHTA, CDR2 FQGNSA. The CDR3 contains 15 residues. CDR3 DNA: TGTGCCAGCAGCCGATCGGGACTGTTAGGGGAAAAACTGTTTTTT. Its translation is CASSRSGLLGEKLFF.

The chain links TRBV11-2 to TRBJ1-4, with TRBD1 identical over 9 bases. The CDR3 consists of 16 residues. CDR1 is SGHAT, CDR2 FQNNGV, per germline. Trimming at V came to 5 bases and at J to 5 bases, leaving 9 bases not matched to a gene. The CDR3 region is CASSLTLGTGNEKLFF. The CDR3 region has the DNA TGTGCCAGCAGCCTCACGTTGGGGACAGGGAATGAAAAACTGTTTTTT.

The gene calls are TRBV29-1 and TRBJ2-7; 7 bases line up with TRBD1. The J segment lost 3 bases and the V segment lost 4 bases, leaving 3 bases of the junction unmatched. The CDR3 consists of 12 residues. Germline V gene data show CDR1 as SQVTM and CDR2 as ANQGSEA. CDR3 nucleotides: TGCAGCGTTGTCCGGGACAGCTACGAGCAGTACTTC. Protein product: CSVVRDSYEQYF.

The chain employs TRBV2 and TRBJ1-1, with D uncertain. The CDR3 extends over 14 amino acids. CDR1 is SNHLY and CDR2 is FYNNEI in the germline V gene. V was shortened by 7 bases and J by 3 bases, with 15 bases between the two germline ends. Here the CDR3 DNA reads TGTGCCAGCAAGTTCCCGGAGTCCGACACTGAAGCTTTCTTT. Its protein product is CASKFPESDTEAFF. Supplemented by reference TRBV2 and TRBJ1-1, the full variable domain reads EPEVTQTPSHQVTQMGQEVILRCVPISNHLYFYWYRQILGQKVEFLVSFYNNEISEKSEIFDDQFSVERPDGSNFTLKIRSTKLEDSAMYFCASKFPESDTEAFFGQGTRLTVV.

The J gene is TRBJ1-1, the V gene TRBV2, with 10 bases lining up with TRBD1. Germline V gene data show CDR1 as SNHLY and CDR2 as FYNNEI. CDR3 size: 16 residues. The ends lost 6 bases at V and 1 base at J; junction bases unmatched: 8. The CDR3 nucleotides are TGTGCCAGCAGGGGGGGGACAGGGGTTTCGAACACTGAAGCTTTCTTT. Translation: CASRGGTGVSNTEAFF.

The genes are TRBV7-6 and TRBJ1-3; 7 bases align to TRBD1. CDR3 length equals 15 residues. The V and J ends lost 2 bases and 7 bases, in that order; junction bases with no gene match: 8. The V gene's germline CDR1 is SGHVS and CDR2 FNYEAQ. The CDR3 nucleotides are TGTGCCAGCAGCTTAACCCCGGGACAGAAGAACACCATATATTTT. Its protein is CASSLTPGQKNTIYF.

The chain is built from TRBV4-3 and TRBJ1-4; no clear D gene. The V end was cut by 4 bases, the J end by 4 bases, with 22 bases between. Germline V lookup: CDR1 LGHNA, CDR2 YSLEER. The CDR3 totals 18 residues. CDR3 in DNA: TGCGCCAGCAGCCCCTACGCCGATGGGCCGGGGTATAATGAAAAACTGTTTTTT. Amino acid sequence: CASSPYADGPGYNEKLFF.

The table lists this clone with a count of one. CDR3 coding DNA: TGTGCCAGCAGTCGACAGGGAACCTACGAGCAGTACTTC. It codes for CASSRQGTYEQYF. This chain uses TRBV6-5 with TRBJ2-7; 7 nucleotides align to TRBD1. CDR1 and CDR2 from the germline V gene are MNHEY and SVGAGI. V dropped 5 bases and J dropped 2; count of bases not matched to a gene: 3. The CDR3 consists of 13 residues.

The chain joins TRBV6-5 to TRBJ2-5; the match to TRBD2 covers 10 bases. Per germline, CDR1 MNHEY and CDR2 SVGAGI. V was clipped by 5 bases and J by 5 bases; unmatched bases: 8. The CDR3 has 15 residues. In nucleotides, the CDR3 is TGTGCCAGCAGTCAGCGGGGGGGGCATGGGGAGACCCAGTACTTC. It codes for CASSQRGGHGETQYF.

This chain links TRBV19 with TRBJ1-5; D is ambiguous. This CDR3 has 12 amino acids. The V end was cut by 6 bases, the J end by 0 bases, with 3 bases between. The germline gives CDR1 LNHDA, CDR2 SQIVND (reference sequence). Here the CDR3 DNA reads TGTGCCAGTAGACATAGCAATCAGCCCCAGCATTTT. It translates to CASRHSNQPQHF.